This TCR beta chain was captured in a study of blood T cell repertoires in COVID-19. Germline values: CDR1 SNHLY, CDR2 FYNNEI. The ends lost 6 bases at V and 4 bases at J; junction bases unmatched: 5. CDR3 length: 14 residues. Assay used: immunoSEQ multiplex PCR; TCRdb lists only in-frame clones, some missing. Of approximately 250,000 clones listed, roughly 85% are singletons. Material for sequencing was peripheral blood. The rearrangement joins TRBV2 to TRBJ1-2; 10 bases fit TRBD1. The receptor was isolated from a man in his sixties who had recovered from COVID-19. This CDR3 reads CASSADRGSYGYTF. The DNA for the CDR3 is TGTGCCAGCAGCGCGGACAGGGGGAGCTATGGCTACACCTTC. Full variable domain (remainder filled in from reference TRBV2 and TRBJ1-2): EPEVTQTPSHQVTQMGQEVILRCVPISNHLYFYWYRQILGQKVEFLVSFYNNEISEKSEIFDDQFSVERPDGSNFTLKIRSTKLEDSAMYFCASSADRGSYGYTFGSGTRLTVV.